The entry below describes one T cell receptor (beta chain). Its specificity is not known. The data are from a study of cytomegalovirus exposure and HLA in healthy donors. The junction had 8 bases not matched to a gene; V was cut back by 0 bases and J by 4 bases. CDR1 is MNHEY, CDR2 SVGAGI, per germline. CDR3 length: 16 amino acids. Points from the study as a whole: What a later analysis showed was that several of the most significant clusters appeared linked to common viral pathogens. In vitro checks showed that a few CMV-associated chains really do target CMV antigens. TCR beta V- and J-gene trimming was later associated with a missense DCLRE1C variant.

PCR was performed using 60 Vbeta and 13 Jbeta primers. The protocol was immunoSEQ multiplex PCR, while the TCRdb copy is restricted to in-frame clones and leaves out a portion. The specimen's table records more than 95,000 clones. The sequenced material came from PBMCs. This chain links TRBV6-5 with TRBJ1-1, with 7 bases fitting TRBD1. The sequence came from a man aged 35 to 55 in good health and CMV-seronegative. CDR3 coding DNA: TGTGCCAGCAGTTACTCGCGACAGGGTCGCGGCACTGAAGCTTTCTTT. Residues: CASSYSRQGRGTEAFF.